Listed here are 18 T cell receptor beta chains from one sample, sequenced in a study of T cell responses to AZD1222 COVID-19 vaccine. Profiled with immunoSEQ multiplex PCR; TCRdb holds only in-frame clones, not every one. Among 100,000 to 150,000 clones, 89% were seen once, and the ten largest hold about 1.6%. The sequences come from peripheral blood, collected on day 0 of AZD1222 vaccination. These receptors were collected from an adult in good health.

In its sample, this clone was seen a few times. The CDR3 nucleotides read TGTGCCTGGAGTTCGAATAGGGGGGGCGAAGCTTTCTTT. Translation: CAWSSNRGGEAFF. The V gene is TRBV30, the J gene TRBJ1-1, with D tentatively TRBD1 (6 bases). CDR3 length: 13 residues. V was trimmed by 2 bases and J by 8 bases, leaving 15 bases between them. Germline-derived CDR1 and CDR2 are GTSNPN and SVGIG (reference sequence). The variable domain in full, completed from reference TRBV30 and TRBJ1-1, reads SQTIHQWPATLVQPVGSPLSLECTVEGTSNPNLYWYRQAAGRGLQLLFYSVGIGQISSEVPQNLSASRPQDRQFILSSKKLLLSDSGFYLCAWSSNRGGEAFFGQGTRLTVV.

This chain joins TRBV6-5 and TRBJ1-5; D is unclear. V lost 2 bases and J lost 0, with 8 bases in between. The CDR3 runs to 15 residues. Germline loops: CDR1 MNHEY, CDR2 SVGAGI. The CDR3 nucleotides read TGTGCCAGCAGTTACACCCACGATAGCAATCAGCCCCAGCATTTT. Protein sequence: CASSYTHDSNQPQHF.

The CDR3 DNA is TGCGCCAGCAGCTTGGGAGCTGAGCAGCCCCAGCATTTT. Its translation: CASSLGAEQPQHF. V is TRBV5-1 and J is TRBJ1-5; no definite D call. The CDR3 sequence is 13 residues long. CDR1 and CDR2 (germline): SGHRS, YFSETQ. V was trimmed by 0 bases and J by 7 bases, leaving 8 bases between them. The full variable domain, in which reference TRBV5-1 and TRBJ1-5 provide the parts outside the CDR3, is KAGVTQTPRYLIKTRGQQVTLSCSPISGHRSVSWYQQTPGQGLQFLFEYFSETQRNKGNFPGRFSGRQFSNSRSEMNVSTLELGDSALYLCASSLGAEQPQHFGDGTRLSIL.

This clone came up once. The gene calls are TRBV5-1 and TRBJ2-2; D remains unclear. From germline, CDR1 is SGHRS and CDR2 YFSETQ. The CDR3 loop spans 14 amino acids. Trimming took off 0 bases at V and 4 bases at J, with 7 bases between the two ends. CDR3 amino acids: CASSLGQPTGELFF. The DNA for the CDR3 is TGCGCCAGCAGCTTGGGCCAGCCCACCGGGGAGCTGTTTTTT.

The V call is TRBV2, the J call TRBJ2-7; D may be TRBD1 or TRBD2 (5 bases each). This CDR3 has 12 residues. The ends were cut back, 5 bases at V and 8 bases at J, with 13 bases in the middle. Germline V gene sequence: CDR1 SNHLY, CDR2 FYNNEI. CDR3 region: CASSRDPRQQYF. CDR3 coding DNA: TGTGCCAGCAGTCGGGACCCAAGGCAGCAGTACTTC.

The genes are TRBV5-1 and TRBJ2-3; perhaps TRBD2 as D (6 bases). Germline V lookup: CDR1 SGHRS, CDR2 YFSETQ. This CDR3 has 15 amino acids. Trimming removed 1 base at V and 1 base at J, with 10 bases between. In DNA, the CDR3 is TGCGCCAGCAGCTTGACAACTAGCCGCACAGATACGCAGTATTTT. Protein: CASSLTTSRTDTQYF. The entire variable domain, with the rest obtained from reference TRBV5-1 and TRBJ2-3, is as follows: KAGVTQTPRYLIKTRGQQVTLSCSPISGHRSVSWYQQTPGQGLQFLFEYFSETQRNKGNFPGRFSGRQFSNSRSEMNVSTLELGDSALYLCASSLTTSRTDTQYFGPGTRLTVL.

This chain joins TRBV10-3 and TRBJ2-7, with 10 bases lining up with TRBD2. Germline V gene sequence: CDR1 ENHRY, CDR2 SYGVKD. The CDR3 is 15 amino acids. V lost 7 bases to trimming and J lost 0 bases; unmatched junction nucleotides: 6. CDR3 in DNA: TGTGCCATCAACGAAGGACTAGCGGACTCCTACGAGCAGTACTTC. Translating gives CAINEGLADSYEQYF.

The J gene is TRBJ1-2, the V gene TRBV28; D remains unclear. Trimming pared 2 bases from V and 6 bases from J, leaving 16 bases between. The germline gives CDR1 MDHEN, CDR2 SYDVKM. The CDR3 has 15 residues. Here the CDR3 DNA reads TGTGCCAGCAGTTTAAGTATCCAGGCCGCCAATGGCTACACCTTC. Its protein product is CASSLSIQAANGYTF.

This clone was seen more than once but under ten times. V gene TRBV6-1 combines with J gene TRBJ1-2; TRBD1 agrees at 7 bases. Germline V lookup: CDR1 MNHNS, CDR2 SASEGT. The CDR3 has 15 amino acids. V dropped 1 base and J dropped 2; count of bases not matched to a gene: 4. The CDR3 is CASSEETGSNYGYTF. CDR3 DNA sequence: TGTGCCAGCAGTGAAGAGACAGGGAGCAACTATGGCTACACCTTC.

The chain joins TRBV9 to TRBJ2-3; D unclear. Trimming stripped 4 bases from V and 0 bases from J, with 6 bases between. This CDR3 has 13 amino acids. The germline V gene has CDR1 SGDLS and CDR2 YYNGEE. CDR3 sequence (DNA): TGTGCCAGCAGCAAGAGCAGCACAGATACGCAGTATTTT. Its protein product is CASSKSSTDTQYF.

The chain joins TRBV15 to TRBJ1-5; 8 bases align to TRBD1. Trimming cost V 0 bases and J 5 bases; bases outside gene matches: 3. Germline CDR1 and CDR2: LNHNV and YYDKDF (reference sequence). There are 15 residues in the CDR3. The CDR3 coding sequence is TGTGCCACCAGCAGAGATGTGACAGGGGATCAGCCCCAGCATTTT. Translating gives CATSRDVTGDQPQHF.

The rearrangement links TRBV11-2 to TRBJ2-7; D remains ambiguous. CDR1 is SGHAT, CDR2 FQNNGV, per germline. The germline V and J ends were trimmed by 1 base and 6 bases, with 16 bases remaining between them. There are 15 residues in the CDR3. Written as DNA, the CDR3 is TGTGCCAGCAGCTTAGGCGCAGGAATAATGAGCGAGCAGTACTTC. Protein: CASSLGAGIMSEQYF.

The chain links TRBV7-8 to TRBJ1-4; no clear D gene. Germline CDR1 reads SGHVS; CDR2 reads FQNEAQ. The V end was cut by 3 bases, the J end by 7 bases, with 12 bases between. The CDR3 is made up of 14 amino acids. In DNA, the CDR3 is TGTGCCAGCAGCTTGGATGTGGGAGGTGAAAAACTGTTTTTT. Its translation is CASSLDVGGEKLFF.

The chain has TRBV12-3 or TRBV12-4 and TRBJ2-7; D is unclear. V lost 7 bases and J 3 bases, leaving 13 bases between the germline ends. The CDR3 runs 13 residues. The DNA for the CDR3 is TGTGCCAGCACCTGGACCCGAGGCTACGAGCAGTACTTC. This translates into CASTWTRGYEQYF.

Written as DNA, the CDR3 is TGTGCCAGCAGCTTAGATTGGACTACCGAACAAGAGACCCAGTACTTC. Protein product: CASSLDWTTEQETQYF. The V call is TRBV11-3, the J call TRBJ2-5, with a tentative D call TRBD2 (6 bases). This CDR3 has 16 residues. CDR1 is SGHNT, CDR2 YENEEA, per germline. Deletions cut 0 bases from V and 2 bases from J, with 13 bases between. Full variable domain (missing parts from reference TRBV11-3 and TRBJ2-5): EAGVVQSPRYKIIEKKQPVAFWCNPISGHNTLYWYLQNLGQGPELLIRYENEEAVDDSQLPKDRFSAERLKGVDSTLKIQPAELGDSAVYLCASSLDWTTEQETQYFGPGTRLLVL.

The gene calls are TRBV5-6 and TRBJ2-7; D may correspond to TRBD1 or TRBD2 (5 bases each). Trimming pared 3 bases from V and 1 base from J, leaving 8 bases between. Germline V gives CDR1 SGHDT, CDR2 YYEEEE. The CDR3 extends over 13 amino acids. DNA for the CDR3: TGTGCCAGCAGCTGGGGCGGGTCCTACGAGCAGTACTTC. The encoded protein is CASSWGGSYEQYF.

The chain couples TRBV15 to TRBJ2-6; TRBD1 is a possible D gene (5 bases). The germline V and J ends were trimmed by 0 bases and 0 bases, with 9 bases remaining between them. This CDR3 spans 17 amino acids. Germline CDR1 LNHNV, CDR2 YYDKDF (reference sequence). The CDR3 DNA reads as TGTGCCACCAGCAGAGATGGGGCGATCTCTGGGGCCAACGTCCTGACTTTC. Its protein product is CATSRDGAISGANVLTF.

V gene TRBV19 combines with J gene TRBJ1-1; tentative D call: TRBD1 (6 bases). CDR3 length equals 14 residues. Germline CDR1 LNHDA, CDR2 SQIVND (reference sequence). Trimming took 3 bases from V and 6 from J, leaving 14 bases between them. The CDR3 DNA reads as TGTGCCAGTAGTATGCTTCCAGGGGCCGCTGAAGCTTTCTTT. Translation: CASSMLPGAAEAFF. The variable domain in full, completed from reference TRBV19 and TRBJ1-1, reads DGGITQSPKYLFRKEGQNVTLSCEQNLNHDAMYWYRQDPGQGLRLIYYSQIVNDFQKGDIAEGYSVSREKKESFPLTVTSAQKNPTAFYLCASSMLPGAAEAFFGQGTRLTVV.